The 19 T cell receptor beta chains listed next were all sequenced from one sample in a study of cytomegalovirus exposure and HLA in healthy donors. PCR amplification relied on 60 Vbeta primers (plus 13 Jbeta primers). Sequenced by immunoSEQ multiplex PCR; TCRdb stores in-frame clones only, minus some. The sample holds over 55,000 clones; over 60% are singletons and the top ten take 7.5% to 9%. Sequenced material: PBMCs. These receptors came from a man aged 40-55 years in good health and CMV-seropositive.

The sample holds a few counts of this clone. The V call is TRBV7-6, the J call TRBJ1-3; 10 bases match TRBD1. Germline V gene data show CDR1 as SGHVS and CDR2 as FNYEAQ. The CDR3 extends over 15 amino acids. Losses at the gene ends were 1 base for V and 7 bases for J; bases not matched to a gene: 4. CDR3 sequence: CASSLETGGLNTIYF. CDR3 sequence (DNA): TGTGCCAGCAGCTTAGAGACAGGGGGCTTGAACACCATATATTTT.

Turning to this clone: The junction does not match germline at one end; this may be a read error. At the DNA level, this CDR3 is encoded by other sequences in the same sample as well. The rearrangement links TRBV5-4 to TRBJ2-2; a weak D match, TRBD2 (6 bases). The CDR3 extends over 16 amino acids. From germline, CDR1 is SGHNT and CDR2 YYREEE (reference sequence). CDR3 residues: CASSSREIPGAGELFF. CDR3 coding DNA: TGTGCTAGCAGCTCCAGGGAGATACCGGGGGCCGGGGAGCTGTTTTTT. The variable domain in full, with the rest retrieved from reference TRBV5-4 and TRBJ2-2, is ETGVTQSPTHLIKTRGQQVTLRCSSQSGHNTVSWYQQALGQGPQFIFQYYREEENGRGNFPPRFSGLQFPNYSSELNVNALELDDSALYLCASSSREIPGAGELFFGEGSRLTVL.

The genes are TRBV15 and TRBJ2-3; D is unclear. This CDR3 spans 13 amino acids. Trimming took 1 base from V and 6 from J, leaving 8 bases between them. CDR1 LNHNV and CDR2 YYDKDF come from the germline V gene (reference sequence). Here the CDR3 reads CATSRVEPDTQYF. The CDR3 DNA reads TGTGCCACCAGCAGAGTGGAGCCCGATACGCAGTATTTT.

This clone was detected many times. An end of the junction does not agree with germline; a read error may underlie this. The chain joins TRBV5-1 to TRBJ1-1; D might be TRBD1 (6 bases). The CDR3 has 14 amino acids. In germline, CDR1 is SGHRS, CDR2 YFSETQ. CDR3 coding DNA: TGCGCCAGCAGCTCTAGCACAGGGAACCCTGAAGCTTTCTTT. Translation: CASSSSTGNPEAFF.

The chain carries TRBV4-1 and TRBJ2-3; TRBD2 agrees at 16 bases. Unmatched junction bases numbered 7, after V lost 8 bases and J lost 2 bases. Looked up from germline, CDR1 is MGHRA and CDR2 is YSYEKL. The CDR3 is made up of 17 amino acids. CDR3: CASQGLAGGLATDTQYF. DNA of the CDR3: TGCGCCAGCCAGGGACTAGCGGGAGGGCTGGCCACAGATACGCAGTATTTT.

The V and J genes are TRBV29-1 and TRBJ1-1; D perhaps matches TRBD1 (6 bases). Between the trimmed V and J ends, which lost 3 bases and 1 base, there was a span of 9 bases. Germline values: CDR1 SQVTM, CDR2 ANQGSEA. The CDR3 sequence is 13 residues long. CDR3 DNA: TGCAGCGTTGACAGGGGTAGGAACACTGAAGCTTTCTTT. This codes for CSVDRGRNTEAFF.

This chain joins TRBV5-4 and TRBJ2-5; perhaps TRBD2 as D (6 bases). Germline loops: CDR1 SGHNT, CDR2 YYREEE (reference sequence). The V and J ends lost 0 bases and 1 base respectively, with 10 bases between them. The CDR3 runs to 15 residues. This CDR3 reads CASSLAGGPQETQYF. The CDR3 DNA follows: TGTGCCAGCAGCTTGGCCGGGGGACCCCAAGAGACCCAGTACTTC.

This clone appeared a few times. The chain carries TRBV7-3 and TRBJ2-7; 11 nucleotides line up with TRBD2. The CDR3 is made up of 16 amino acids. The trim removed 4 bases at V and 2 bases at J, leaving 7 bases unmatched. The V gene's germline CDR1 is SGHTA and CDR2 FQGTGA. The CDR3, as DNA: TGTGCCAGCAGCTCGACCGGACTAGCGGGCGCCTACGAGCAGTACTTC. This gives the protein CASSSTGLAGAYEQYF. The complete variable domain, with remaining parts taken from reference TRBV7-3 and TRBJ2-7, reads GAGVSQTPSNKVTEKGKYVELRCDPISGHTALYWYRQSLGQGPEFLIYFQGTGAADDSGLPNDRFFAVRPEGSVSTLKIQRTERGDSAVYLCASSSTGLAGAYEQYFGPGTRLTVT.

The chain joins TRBV5-4 to TRBJ2-6; D not resolved. The CDR3 extends over 14 amino acids. V lost 0 bases and J 9 bases, leaving 10 bases between the germline ends. Looked up from germline, CDR1 is SGHNT and CDR2 is YYREEE (reference sequence). The CDR3 here is CASSLAAPSNVLTF. For the CDR3, the DNA is TGTGCCAGCAGCTTGGCCGCACCGAGCAACGTCCTGACTTTC.

This clone was recorded a few times. The chain combines TRBV5-1 with TRBJ2-2; a weak D match, TRBD1 (6 bases). The CDR3 contains 14 residues. CDR1 is SGHRS, CDR2 YFSETQ, per germline. V lost 4 bases to trimming and J lost 1 base, with 8 bases between them. The CDR3 loop reads CASSPGQNTGELFF. CDR3 nucleotide sequence: TGCGCCAGCAGCCCGGGACAGAACACCGGGGAGCTGTTTTTT.

The chain recombines TRBV28 with TRBJ2-2; a possible D gene is TRBD2 (5 bases). The CDR3 spans 13 residues. Trimming pared 6 bases from V and 5 bases from J, leaving 10 bases between. Germline CDR1 MDHEN, CDR2 SYDVKM. CDR3 DNA: TGTGCCAGCAGCCGCAGGAGGACCGGGGAGCTGTTTTTT. It yields the protein CASSRRRTGELFF.

This clone was seen only a few times. This chain uses TRBV7-2 with TRBJ1-5, with 7 bases matching TRBD1. With 1 base clipped from V and 2 bases from J, the junction kept 11 bases outside the gene matches. The CDR3 is 18 residues long. Germline V CDR1 and CDR2: SGHTA, FQGNSA. The CDR3 reads CASSLGDRVGRGNQPQHF. The CDR3 DNA sequence: TGTGCCAGCAGCTTAGGAGACAGGGTCGGTAGGGGCAATCAGCCCCAGCATTTT.

The rearrangement links TRBV13 to TRBJ1-2, with D perhaps TRBD1 (5 bases). Trimming took 0 bases from V and 2 from J, leaving 7 bases between them. The CDR3 runs to 14 residues. Germline-derived CDR1 and CDR2 are PRHDT and FYEKMQ (reference sequence). The CDR3 loop reads CASSLGTVNYGYTF. The CDR3 DNA reads TGTGCCAGCAGCTTAGGGACAGTCAACTATGGCTACACCTTC.

The J gene is TRBJ1-1, the V gene TRBV18; the D gene is possibly TRBD1 (5 bases). Germline assignment: CDR1 KGHSH and CDR2 LQKENI. The CDR3 covers 15 residues. Trimming left V 3 bases short and J 5 bases short, with 16 bases between. CDR3 loop: CASSPSQGLGTEAFF. CDR3 nucleotides: TGTGCCAGCTCACCTTCTCAGGGATTAGGGACTGAAGCTTTCTTT.

CDR3 in DNA: TGTGCCAGCAATGAGATTAGCACAGATACGCAGTATTTT. This encodes CASNEISTDTQYF. This chain joins TRBV9 and TRBJ2-3, with D unclear. CDR1 SGDLS and CDR2 YYNGEE come from the germline V gene. This CDR3 is 13 amino acids long. The V end was cut by 6 bases, the J end by 0 bases, with 8 bases between.

This rearrangement joins TRBV30 to TRBJ2-2; 11 bases map to TRBD2. The CDR3 length is 16 residues. V lost 2 bases to trimming and J lost 6 bases; unmatched junction nucleotides: 8. Germline loops: CDR1 GTSNPN, CDR2 SVGIG (reference sequence). The CDR3 nucleotides read TGTGCCTGGAGTACGACCGGGACTAGCGGCTCCGGGGAGCTGTTTTTT. Translating gives CAWSTTGTSGSGELFF.

This sequence joins TRBV30 and TRBJ2-5, with D possibly matching TRBD1 (5 bases). Trimming shortened V by 8 bases and J by 1 base, and 14 bases separated the two germline ends. The germline gives CDR1 GTSNPN, CDR2 SVGIG (reference sequence). CDR3 length equals 13 residues. The CDR3 region has the DNA TGTGCCGGACGTAGGGGCATCCAAGAGACCCAGTACTTC. Encoded protein: CAGRRGIQETQYF.

V usage is TRBV4-3 and J usage is TRBJ1-5; TRBD1 agrees at 10 bases. There are 15 residues in the CDR3. The germline CDR1 and CDR2 sequences are LGHNA and YSLEER. The junction had 3 bases not matched to a gene; V was cut back by 0 bases and J by 7 bases. CDR3 sequence: CASSQEQTGGQPQHF. CDR3 nucleotide sequence: TGCGCCAGCAGCCAAGAACAGACAGGGGGCCAGCCCCAGCATTTT.

This clone was recorded once. V is TRBV1 and J is TRBJ2-6; TRBD1 was called by the table and not checked on the DNA. TRBV1 is listed as a pseudogene. This CDR3 has 16 amino acids. The CDR3 protein is CTSSDRGGAGANVLTF. CDR3 in DNA: TGCACCAGCAGCGACAGGGGAGGGGCTGGGGCCAACGTCCTGACTTTC.